The 2 T cell receptor beta chains below all came from one sample that was sequenced in a study of cytomegalovirus exposure and HLA in healthy donors. It was with 60 Vbeta and 13 Jbeta primers that the PCR ran. Assay used: immunoSEQ multiplex PCR; TCRdb lists only in-frame clones, some missing. The profile shows 50,000 to 70,000 clones, around 62% of them singletons. The sample comprised PBMCs. The source is a young man in good health and CMV-seronegative.

The CDR3 DNA follows: TGTGCCATCAGTGAGACCCAGGGATGGGACACTGAAGCTTTCTTT. This gives the protein CAISETQGWDTEAFF. The gene calls are TRBV10-3 and TRBJ1-1, with D possibly TRBD1 on 5 matching bases. Germline V CDR1 and CDR2: ENHRY, SYGVKD. The CDR3 loop spans 15 amino acids. Deletions cut 2 bases from V and 3 bases from J, with 13 bases between.

This clone has more than one count but fewer than ten. The chain uses TRBV5-8 and TRBJ2-3; weak D call: TRBD2 (6 bases). The CDR3 runs 15 residues. With 4 bases removed from V and 5 bases from J, the gap between germline ends came to 17 bases. Germline CDR1 is SGHTS and CDR2 is YDEGEE. The CDR3 nucleotides read TGTGCCAGCAGCCCACGAGGGGACTCCAGAGATACGCAGTATTTT. Its protein is CASSPRGDSRDTQYF.